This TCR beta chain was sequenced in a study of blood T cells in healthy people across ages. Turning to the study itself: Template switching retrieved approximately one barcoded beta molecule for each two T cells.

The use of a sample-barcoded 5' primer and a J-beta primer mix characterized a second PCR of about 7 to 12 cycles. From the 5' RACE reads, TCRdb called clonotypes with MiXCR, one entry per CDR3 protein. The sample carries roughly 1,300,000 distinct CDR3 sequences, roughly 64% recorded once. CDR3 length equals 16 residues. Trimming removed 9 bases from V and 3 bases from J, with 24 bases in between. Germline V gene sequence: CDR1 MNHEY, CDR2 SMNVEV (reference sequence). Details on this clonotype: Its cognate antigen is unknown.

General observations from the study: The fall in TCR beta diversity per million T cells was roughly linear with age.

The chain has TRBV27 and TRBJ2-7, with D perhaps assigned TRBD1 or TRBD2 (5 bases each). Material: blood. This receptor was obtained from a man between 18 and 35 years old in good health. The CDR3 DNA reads TGTGCCAGTAGTGTCCTTGGCGGACTGGGGGACTACGAGCAGTACTTC. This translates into CASSVLGGLGDYEQYF.